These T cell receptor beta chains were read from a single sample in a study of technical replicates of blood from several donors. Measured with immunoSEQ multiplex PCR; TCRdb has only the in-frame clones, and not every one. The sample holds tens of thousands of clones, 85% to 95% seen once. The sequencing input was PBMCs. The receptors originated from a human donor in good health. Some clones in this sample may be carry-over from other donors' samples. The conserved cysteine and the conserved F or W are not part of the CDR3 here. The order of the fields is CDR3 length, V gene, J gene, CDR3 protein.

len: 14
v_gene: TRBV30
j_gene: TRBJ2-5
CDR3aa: AWSVWGRARQETQY

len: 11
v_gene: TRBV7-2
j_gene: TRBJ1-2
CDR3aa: ASRPTGADGYT

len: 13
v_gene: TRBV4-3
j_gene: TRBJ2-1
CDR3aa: ASSQEGGASNEQF

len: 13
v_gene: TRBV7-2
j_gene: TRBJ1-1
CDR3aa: ASSLVGGIDTEAF

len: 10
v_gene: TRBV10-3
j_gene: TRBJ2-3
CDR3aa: ATSGGTDTQY

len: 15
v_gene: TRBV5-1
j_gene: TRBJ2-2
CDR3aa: ASSPTGGVRSTGELF

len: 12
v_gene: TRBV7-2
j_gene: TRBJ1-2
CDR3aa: ASSPRMATVGYT

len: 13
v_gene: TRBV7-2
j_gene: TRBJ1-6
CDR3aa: ASSLRTGITTPLH

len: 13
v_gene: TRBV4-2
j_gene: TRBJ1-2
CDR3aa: ASSQEEGAGYGYT

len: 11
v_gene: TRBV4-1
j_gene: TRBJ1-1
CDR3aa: ASSRQGGSEAF

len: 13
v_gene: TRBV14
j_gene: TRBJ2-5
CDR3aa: ASSQIAGGQETQY

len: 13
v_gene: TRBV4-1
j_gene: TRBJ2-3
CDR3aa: ASGTTGMRTDTQY

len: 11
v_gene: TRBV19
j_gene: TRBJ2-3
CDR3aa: ASKLAATDTQY

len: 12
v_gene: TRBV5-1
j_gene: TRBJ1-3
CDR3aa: ASTLSGGGNTIY

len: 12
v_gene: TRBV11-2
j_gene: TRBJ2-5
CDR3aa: ASSSSGGVETQY

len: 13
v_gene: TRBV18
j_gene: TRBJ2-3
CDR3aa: ASSFSGGITDTQY

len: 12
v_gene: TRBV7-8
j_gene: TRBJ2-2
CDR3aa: ASSLGGGTGELF

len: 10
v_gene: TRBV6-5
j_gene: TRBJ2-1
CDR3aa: ASSSGTPVQF

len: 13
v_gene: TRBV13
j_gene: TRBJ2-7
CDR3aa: ATSNTGGGGYEQY

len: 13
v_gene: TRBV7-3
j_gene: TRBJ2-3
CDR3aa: ASSLRGDSRDTQY

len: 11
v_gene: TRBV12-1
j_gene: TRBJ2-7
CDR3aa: ATMGGLSYEQY

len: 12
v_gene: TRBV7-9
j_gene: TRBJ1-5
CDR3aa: ASSPGTGSQPQH

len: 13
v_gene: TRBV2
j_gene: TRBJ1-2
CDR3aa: ASSEALRGWSGYT

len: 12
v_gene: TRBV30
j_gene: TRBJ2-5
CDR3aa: AWRGPGQGETQY

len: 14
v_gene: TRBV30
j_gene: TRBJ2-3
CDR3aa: AWREQLAGRTDTQY

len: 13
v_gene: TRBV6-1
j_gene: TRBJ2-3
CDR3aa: ASRKLGGFADTQY

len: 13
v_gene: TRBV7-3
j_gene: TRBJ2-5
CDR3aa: ASSASPGIQETQY

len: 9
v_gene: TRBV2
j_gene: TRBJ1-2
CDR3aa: ASSPLYGYT

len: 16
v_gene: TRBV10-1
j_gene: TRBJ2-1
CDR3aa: ASRPQPRAGGPHNEQF

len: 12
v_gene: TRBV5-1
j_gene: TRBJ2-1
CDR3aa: ASSYDRGGDEQF

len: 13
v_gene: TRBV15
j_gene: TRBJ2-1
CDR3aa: ATSRERQGAGEQF

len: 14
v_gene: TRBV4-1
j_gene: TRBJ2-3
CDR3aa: ASSQSPGGSGDTQY